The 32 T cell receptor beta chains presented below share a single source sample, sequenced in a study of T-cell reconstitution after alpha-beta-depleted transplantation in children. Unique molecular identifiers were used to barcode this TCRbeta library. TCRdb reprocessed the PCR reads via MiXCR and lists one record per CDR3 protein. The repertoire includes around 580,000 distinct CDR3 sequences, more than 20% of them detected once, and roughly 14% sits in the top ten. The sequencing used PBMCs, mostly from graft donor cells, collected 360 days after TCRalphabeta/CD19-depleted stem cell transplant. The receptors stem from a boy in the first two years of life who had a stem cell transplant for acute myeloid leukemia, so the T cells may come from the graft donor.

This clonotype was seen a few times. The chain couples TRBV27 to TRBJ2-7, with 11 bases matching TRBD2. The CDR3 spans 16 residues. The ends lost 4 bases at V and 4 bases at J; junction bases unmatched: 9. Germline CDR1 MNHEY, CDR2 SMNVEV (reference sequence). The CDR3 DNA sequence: TGTGCCAGCAGTTCCAGATCTAGCGGGGGGTCATACGAGCAGTACTTC. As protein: CASSSRSSGGSYEQYF.

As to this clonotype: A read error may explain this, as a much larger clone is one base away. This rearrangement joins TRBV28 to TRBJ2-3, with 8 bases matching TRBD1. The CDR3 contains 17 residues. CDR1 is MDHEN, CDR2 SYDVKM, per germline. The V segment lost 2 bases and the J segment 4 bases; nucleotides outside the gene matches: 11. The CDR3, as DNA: TGTGCCAGCAGTTTAGTCAGGACAGGGAGCCCCGCAGATACGCAGTATTTT. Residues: CASSLVRTGSPADTQYF.

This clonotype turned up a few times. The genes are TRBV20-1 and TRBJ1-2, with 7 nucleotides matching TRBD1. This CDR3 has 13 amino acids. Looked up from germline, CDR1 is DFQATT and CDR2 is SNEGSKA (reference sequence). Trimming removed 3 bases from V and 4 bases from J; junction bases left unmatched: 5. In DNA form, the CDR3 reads TGCAGTGCTAGTGACAGGGCCGCCTATGGCTACACCTTC. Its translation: CSASDRAAYGYTF.

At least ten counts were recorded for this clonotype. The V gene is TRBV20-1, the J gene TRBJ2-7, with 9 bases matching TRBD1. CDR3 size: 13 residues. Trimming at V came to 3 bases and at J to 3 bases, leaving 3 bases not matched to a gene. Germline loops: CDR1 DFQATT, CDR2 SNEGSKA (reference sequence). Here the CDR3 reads CSASRDRDYEQYV. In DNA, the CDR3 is TGCAGTGCTAGCCGGGACAGGGACTACGAGCAGTACGTC.

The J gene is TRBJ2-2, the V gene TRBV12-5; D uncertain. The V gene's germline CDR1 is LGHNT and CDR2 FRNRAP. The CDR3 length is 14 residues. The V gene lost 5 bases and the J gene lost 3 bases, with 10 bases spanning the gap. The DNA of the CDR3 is TGTGCTAGTGGTCCCCGGATCGACACCGGGGAGCTGTTTTTT. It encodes CASGPRIDTGELFF.

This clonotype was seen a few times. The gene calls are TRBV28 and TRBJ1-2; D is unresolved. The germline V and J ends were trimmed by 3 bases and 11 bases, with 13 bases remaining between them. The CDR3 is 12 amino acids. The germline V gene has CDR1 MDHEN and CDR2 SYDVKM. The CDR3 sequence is CASSFLPGGYTF. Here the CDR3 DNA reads TGTGCCAGCAGTTTCCTCCCAGGAGGGTACACCTTC.

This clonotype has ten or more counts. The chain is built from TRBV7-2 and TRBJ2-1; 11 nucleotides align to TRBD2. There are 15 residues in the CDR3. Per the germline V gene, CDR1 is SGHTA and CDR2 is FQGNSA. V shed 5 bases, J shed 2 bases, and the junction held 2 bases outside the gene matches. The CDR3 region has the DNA TGTGCCAGCAGCCGTAGCGGGGGGGCCTACAATGAGCAGTTCTTC. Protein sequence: CASSRSGGAYNEQFF.

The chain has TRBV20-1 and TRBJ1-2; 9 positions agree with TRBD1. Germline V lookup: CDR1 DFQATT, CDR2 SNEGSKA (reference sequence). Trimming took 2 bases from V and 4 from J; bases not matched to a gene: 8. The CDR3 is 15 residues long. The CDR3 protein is CSARYRGPTFYGYTF. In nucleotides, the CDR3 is TGCAGTGCTAGATACAGGGGGCCAACTTTCTATGGCTACACCTTC.

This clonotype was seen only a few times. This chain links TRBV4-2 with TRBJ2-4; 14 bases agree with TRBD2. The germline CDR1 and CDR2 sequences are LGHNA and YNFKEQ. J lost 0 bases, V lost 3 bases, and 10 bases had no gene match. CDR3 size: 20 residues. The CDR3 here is CASSQARLAGGPGAKNIQYF. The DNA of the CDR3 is TGTGCCAGCAGCCAGGCGAGACTAGCGGGGGGGCCGGGAGCCAAAAACATTCAGTACTTC.

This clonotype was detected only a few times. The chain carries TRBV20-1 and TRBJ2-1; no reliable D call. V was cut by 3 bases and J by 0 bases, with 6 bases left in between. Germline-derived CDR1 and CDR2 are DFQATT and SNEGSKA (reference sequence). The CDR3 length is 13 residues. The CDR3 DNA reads TGCAGTGCTAGGGGTTACTCCTACAATGAGCAGTTCTTC. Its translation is CSARGYSYNEQFF.

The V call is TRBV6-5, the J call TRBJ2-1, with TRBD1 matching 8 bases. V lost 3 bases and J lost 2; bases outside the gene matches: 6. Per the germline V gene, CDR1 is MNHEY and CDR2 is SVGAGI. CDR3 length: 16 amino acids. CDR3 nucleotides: TGTGCCAGCAGTTATGGACAGGGCCCGACCTACAATGAGCAGTTCTTC. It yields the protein CASSYGQGPTYNEQFF.

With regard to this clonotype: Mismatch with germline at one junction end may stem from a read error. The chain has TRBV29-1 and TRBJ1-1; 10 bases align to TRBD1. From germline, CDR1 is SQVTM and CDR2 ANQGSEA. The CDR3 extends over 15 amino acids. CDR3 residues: CSVEDRGRLTAEAFF. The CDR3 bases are TGCAGCGTCGAAGACAGGGGGCGTCTAACGGCTGAAGCTTTCTTT.

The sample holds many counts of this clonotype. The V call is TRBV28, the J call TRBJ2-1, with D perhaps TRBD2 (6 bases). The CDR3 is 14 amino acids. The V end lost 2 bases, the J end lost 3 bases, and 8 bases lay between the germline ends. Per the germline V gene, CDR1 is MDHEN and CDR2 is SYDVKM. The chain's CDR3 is CASSLQGGYNEQFF. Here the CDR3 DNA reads TGTGCCAGCAGTTTACAGGGAGGCTACAATGAGCAGTTCTTC.

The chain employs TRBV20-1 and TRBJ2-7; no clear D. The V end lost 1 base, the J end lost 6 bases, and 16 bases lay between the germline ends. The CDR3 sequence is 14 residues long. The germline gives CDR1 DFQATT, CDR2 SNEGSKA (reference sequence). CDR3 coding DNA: TGCAGTGCTAGAGTTTCTAGGGTTCCCGGCGAGCAGTACTTC. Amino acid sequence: CSARVSRVPGEQYF.

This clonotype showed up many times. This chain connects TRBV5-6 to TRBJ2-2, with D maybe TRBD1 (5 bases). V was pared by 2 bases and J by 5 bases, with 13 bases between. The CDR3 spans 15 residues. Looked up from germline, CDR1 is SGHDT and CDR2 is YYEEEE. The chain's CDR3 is CASSLRQHATGELFF. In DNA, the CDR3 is TGTGCCAGCAGCTTACGACAGCACGCAACCGGGGAGCTGTTTTTT.

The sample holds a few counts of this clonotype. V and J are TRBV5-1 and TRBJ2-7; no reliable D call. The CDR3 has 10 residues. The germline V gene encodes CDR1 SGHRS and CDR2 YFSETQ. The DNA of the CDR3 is TGCGCCAGCAGCTTGGGCTTTGGTTTGGTC. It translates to CASSLGFGLV.

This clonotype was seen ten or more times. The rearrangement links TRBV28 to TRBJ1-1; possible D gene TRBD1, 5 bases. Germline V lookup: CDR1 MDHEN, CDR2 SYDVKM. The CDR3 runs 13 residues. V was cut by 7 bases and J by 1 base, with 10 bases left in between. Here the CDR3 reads CASTWTRNTEAFF. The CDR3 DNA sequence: TGTGCCAGCACTTGGACAAGGAACACTGAAGCTTTCTTT.

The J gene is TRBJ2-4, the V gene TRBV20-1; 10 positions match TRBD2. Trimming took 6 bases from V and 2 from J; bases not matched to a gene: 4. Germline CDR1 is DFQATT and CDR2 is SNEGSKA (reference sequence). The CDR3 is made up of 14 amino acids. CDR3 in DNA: TGCAGTGCCCGGACTAGCGGATCCAAAAACATTCAGTACTTC. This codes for CSARTSGSKNIQYF.

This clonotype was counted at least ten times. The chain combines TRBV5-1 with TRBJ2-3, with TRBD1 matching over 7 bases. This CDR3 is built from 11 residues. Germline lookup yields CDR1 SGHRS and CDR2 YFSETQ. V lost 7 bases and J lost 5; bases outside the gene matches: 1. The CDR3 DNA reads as TGCGCCAGCGGGGACAGAGATACGCAGTATTTT. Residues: CASGDRDTQYF. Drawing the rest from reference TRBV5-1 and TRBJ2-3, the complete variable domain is KAGVTQTPRYLIKTRGQQVTLSCSPISGHRSVSWYQQTPGQGLQFLFEYFSETQRNKGNFPGRFSGRQFSNSRSEMNVSTLELGDSALYLCASGDRDTQYFGPGTRLTVL.

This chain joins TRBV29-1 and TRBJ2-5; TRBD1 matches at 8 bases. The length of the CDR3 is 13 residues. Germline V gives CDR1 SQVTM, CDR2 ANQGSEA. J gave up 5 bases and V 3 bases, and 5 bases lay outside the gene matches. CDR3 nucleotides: TGCAGCGTTGACTCAGGGACAGGCGAGACCCAGTACTTC. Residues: CSVDSGTGETQYF.

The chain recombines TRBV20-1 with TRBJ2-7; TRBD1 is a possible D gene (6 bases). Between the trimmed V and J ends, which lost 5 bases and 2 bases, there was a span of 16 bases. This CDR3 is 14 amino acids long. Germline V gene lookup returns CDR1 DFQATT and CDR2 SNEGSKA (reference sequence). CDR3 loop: CSARQRDTTYEQYF. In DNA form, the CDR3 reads TGCAGTGCTCGGCAACGGGACACCACCTACGAGCAGTACTTC.

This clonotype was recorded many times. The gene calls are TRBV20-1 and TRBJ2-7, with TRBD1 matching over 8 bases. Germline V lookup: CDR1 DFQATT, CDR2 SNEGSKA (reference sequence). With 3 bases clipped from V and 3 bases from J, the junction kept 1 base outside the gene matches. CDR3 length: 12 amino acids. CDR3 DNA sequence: TGCAGTGCTAGTGGACAGGGCTACGAGCAGTACTTC. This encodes CSASGQGYEQYF.

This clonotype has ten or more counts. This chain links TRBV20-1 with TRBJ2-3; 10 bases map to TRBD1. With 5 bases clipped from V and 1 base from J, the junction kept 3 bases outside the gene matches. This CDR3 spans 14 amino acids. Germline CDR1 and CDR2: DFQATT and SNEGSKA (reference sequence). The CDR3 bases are TGCAGTGCTGCCGGGACAGGGGGCACAGATACGCAGTATTTT. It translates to CSAAGTGGTDTQYF.

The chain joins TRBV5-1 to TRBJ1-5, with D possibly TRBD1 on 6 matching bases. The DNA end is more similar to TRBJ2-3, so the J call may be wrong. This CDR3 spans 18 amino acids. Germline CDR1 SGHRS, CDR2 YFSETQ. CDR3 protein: CASSLLPGAGTYNQPQYF. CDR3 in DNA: TGCGCCAGCAGCTTGCTTCCAGGGGCCGGAACCTATAATCAGCCCCAGTATTTT.

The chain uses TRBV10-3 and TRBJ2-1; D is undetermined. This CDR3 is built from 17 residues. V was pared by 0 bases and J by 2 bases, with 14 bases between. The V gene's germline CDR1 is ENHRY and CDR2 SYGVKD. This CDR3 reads CAISESTRGITYNEQFF. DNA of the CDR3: TGTGCCATCAGTGAGTCGACTCGCGGCATAACCTACAATGAGCAGTTCTTC.

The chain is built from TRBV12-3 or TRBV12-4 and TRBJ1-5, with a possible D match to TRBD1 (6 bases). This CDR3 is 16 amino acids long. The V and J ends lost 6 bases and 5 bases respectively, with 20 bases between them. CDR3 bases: TGTGCCAGCAGCCTTGGGGGCGGCAGGGGAGATCAGCCCCAGCATTTT. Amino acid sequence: CASSLGGGRGDQPQHF.

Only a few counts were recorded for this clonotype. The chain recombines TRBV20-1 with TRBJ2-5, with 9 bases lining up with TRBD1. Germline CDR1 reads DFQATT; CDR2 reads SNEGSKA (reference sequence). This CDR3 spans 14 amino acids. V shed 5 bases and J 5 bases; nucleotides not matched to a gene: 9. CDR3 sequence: CSALTGGRFETQYF. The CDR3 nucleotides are TGCAGTGCTCTCACAGGGGGCAGGTTTGAGACCCAGTACTTC.

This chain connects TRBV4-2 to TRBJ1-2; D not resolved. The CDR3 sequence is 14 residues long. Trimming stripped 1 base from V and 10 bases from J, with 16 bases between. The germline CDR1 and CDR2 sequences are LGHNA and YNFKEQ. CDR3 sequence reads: CASSQGGDWENYTF. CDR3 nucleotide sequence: TGTGCCAGCAGCCAAGGGGGAGACTGGGAGAACTACACCTTC.

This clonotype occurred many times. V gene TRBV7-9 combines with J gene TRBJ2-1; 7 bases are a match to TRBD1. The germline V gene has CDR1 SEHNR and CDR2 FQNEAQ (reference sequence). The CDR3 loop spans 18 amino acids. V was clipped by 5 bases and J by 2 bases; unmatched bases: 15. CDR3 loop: CASSPRGGGPLTYNEQFF. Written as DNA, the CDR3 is TGTGCCAGCAGCCCCCGAGGGGGCGGACCGCTAACCTACAATGAGCAGTTCTTC.

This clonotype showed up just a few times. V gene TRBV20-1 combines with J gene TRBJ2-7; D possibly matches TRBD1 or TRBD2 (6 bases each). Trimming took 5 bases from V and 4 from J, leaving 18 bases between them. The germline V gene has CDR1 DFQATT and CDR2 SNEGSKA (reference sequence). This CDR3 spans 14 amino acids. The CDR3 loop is CSAGVGGPGYEQYF. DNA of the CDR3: TGCAGTGCTGGGGTGGGGGGCCCCGGTTACGAGCAGTACTTC.

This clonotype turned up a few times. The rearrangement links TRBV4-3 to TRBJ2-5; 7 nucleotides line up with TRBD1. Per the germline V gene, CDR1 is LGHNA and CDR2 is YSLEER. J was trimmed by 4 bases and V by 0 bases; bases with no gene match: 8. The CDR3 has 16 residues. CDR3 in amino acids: CASSQDSGGVLETQYF. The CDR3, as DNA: TGCGCCAGCAGCCAAGATTCAGGGGGAGTACTAGAGACCCAGTACTTC.

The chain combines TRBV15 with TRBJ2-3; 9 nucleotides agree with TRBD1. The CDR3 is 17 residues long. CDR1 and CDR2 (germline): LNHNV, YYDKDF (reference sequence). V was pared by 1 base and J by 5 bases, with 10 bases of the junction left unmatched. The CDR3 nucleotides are TGTGCCACCAGCAGAGGTACCCGGGACAGGGTCTTAGATACGCAGTATTTT. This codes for CATSRGTRDRVLDTQYF. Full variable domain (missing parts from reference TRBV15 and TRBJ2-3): DAMVIQNPRYQVTQFGKPVTLSCSQTLNHNVMYWYQQKSSQAPKLLFHYYDKDFNNEADTPDNFQSRRPNTSFCFLDIRSPGLGDTAMYLCATSRGTRDRVLDTQYFGPGTRLTVL.